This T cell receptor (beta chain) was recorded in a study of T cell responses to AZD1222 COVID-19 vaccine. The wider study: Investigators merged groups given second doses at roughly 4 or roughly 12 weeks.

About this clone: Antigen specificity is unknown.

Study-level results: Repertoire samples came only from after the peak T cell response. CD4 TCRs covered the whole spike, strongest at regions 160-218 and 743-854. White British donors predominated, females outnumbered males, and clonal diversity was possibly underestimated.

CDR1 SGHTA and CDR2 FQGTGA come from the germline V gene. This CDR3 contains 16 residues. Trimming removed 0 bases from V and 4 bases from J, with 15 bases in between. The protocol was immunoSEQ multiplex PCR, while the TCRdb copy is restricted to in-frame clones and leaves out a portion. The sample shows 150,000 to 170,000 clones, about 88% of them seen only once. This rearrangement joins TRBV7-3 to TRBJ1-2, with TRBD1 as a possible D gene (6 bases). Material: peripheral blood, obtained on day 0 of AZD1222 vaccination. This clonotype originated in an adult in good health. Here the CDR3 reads CASSLTGAGALYGYTF. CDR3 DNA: TGTGCCAGCAGCTTAACGGGAGCAGGGGCCCTCTATGGCTACACCTTC.